The source of this TCR beta chain is a study of OX40 agonist ivuxolimab in advanced cancers. Study-level background: Ivuxolimab, which patients received intravenously every 2 weeks, was dosed at 0.01 to 10 mg/kg. Dose-escalation patients suffered from hepatocellular carcinoma, melanoma, renal cell or head and neck cancer. The study, taken as a whole, reports: Among the least clonally expanded were partial responders at 0.1-3.0 mg/kg. CD4+ T cells averaged fewer expanded clones than CD8+ T cells.

This clone has a single count. Its antigen is not known. The protocol was immunoSEQ multiplex PCR, while the TCRdb copy is restricted to in-frame clones and leaves out a portion. The sample yields 50,000 to 70,000 clones, 85% seen once. The ends were cut back, 4 bases at V and 12 bases at J, with 16 bases in the middle. CDR3 length equals 12 residues. CDR1 is SGHAT, CDR2 FQNNGV, per germline. The specimen was CD4+ or CD8+ T cells sorted from blood, collected in a trial of the OX40 agonist ivuxolimab. This chain connects TRBV11-2 to TRBJ2-7, with D unresolved. The clonotype comes from an adult with an advanced solid tumor such as melanoma, head and neck, liver or kidney cancer. The CDR3 nucleotides read TGTGCCAGCAGCTCGGGTCCCTCGTTAGCGTACTTC. Translation: CASSSGPSLAYF.